This T cell receptor (beta chain) was sequenced during a study of Ad26.COV2.S vaccination and SARS-CoV-2 variants. Study-wide background: A COV1001 Ad26.COV2.S trial-arm participant provided the sample. Dosing was one shot or two shots 56 days apart.

Clones were read by immunoSEQ multiplex PCR, and TCRdb kept only the in-frame ones, dropping some. Of about 280,000 clones listed, over 75% were seen once; the top ten hold approximately 3.4%. Trimming removed 3 bases from V and 3 bases from J; junction bases left unmatched: 14. The CDR3 sequence is 18 residues long. Germline V gene lookup returns CDR1 SGHRS and CDR2 YFSETQ. Treatment meaning: around 19 received Ad26.COV2.S at low or high dose, single or two shots; 5 received placebo; per-sample allocation not given. On day 63 after the first injection, vaccine and placebo recipients gave samples. Within Boston, the person who donated was an adult of 18-55 years. Wuhan-strain SARS-CoV-2 spike was expressed by the Ad26 vector that made up the vaccine.

This specimen consisted of peripheral blood, obtained in a trial of Ad26.COV2.S vaccine versus placebo. This TCR was sampled from a person aged 18-65 years who received the Ad26.COV2.S COVID-19 vaccine or a placebo. J is TRBJ2-2 and V is TRBV5-1; 7 nucleotides line up with TRBD1. Written as DNA, the CDR3 is TGCGCCAGCAGCTCGAGAACCAGACAGGGACAAGACACCGGGGAGCTGTTTTTT. Translating gives CASSSRTRQGQDTGELFF. Full variable domain (rest looked up from reference TRBV5-1 and TRBJ2-2): KAGVTQTPRYLIKTRGQQVTLSCSPISGHRSVSWYQQTPGQGLQFLFEYFSETQRNKGNFPGRFSGRQFSNSRSEMNVSTLELGDSALYLCASSSRTRQGQDTGELFFGEGSRLTVL.